The 20 T cell receptor beta chains reported below all come from one sample, sequenced in a study of T cell responses to AZD1222 COVID-19 vaccine. Produced via immunoSEQ multiplex PCR; TCRdb's table is partial and in-frame only. This repertoire shows 95,000 to 150,000 clones, 89% found once; its top ten account for roughly 4.5%. The sequencing used peripheral blood, collected on day 0 of AZD1222 vaccination. Receptors were obtained from an adult in good health.

The V gene is TRBV19, the J gene TRBJ2-7; perhaps TRBD2 as D (5 bases). This CDR3 contains 15 residues. The V end lost 6 bases, the J end lost 4 bases, and 19 bases lay between the germline ends. Germline CDR1 and CDR2: LNHDA and SQIVND (reference sequence). The CDR3 sequence: CASSPSPRGLYEQYF. The CDR3 DNA is TGTGCCAGTAGCCCTAGCCCCCGAGGCCTTTACGAGCAGTACTTC.

This clone is medium-sized within its sample. The V call is TRBV5-6, the J call TRBJ2-1, with D possibly being TRBD1 (6 bases). Trimming cost V 1 base and J 0 bases, with 11 bases left between them. Germline CDR1 SGHDT, CDR2 YYEEEE. The CDR3 totals 16 residues. For the CDR3, the DNA is TGTGCCAGCAGCTTGTGGGTAGGGGGCTCCTACAATGAGCAGTTCTTC. It specifies CASSLWVGGSYNEQFF.

This chain connects TRBV10-3 to TRBJ2-7; D possibly corresponds to TRBD1 (5 bases). V lost 3 bases and J 2 bases, leaving 17 bases between the germline ends. The CDR3 spans 16 residues. From germline, CDR1 is ENHRY and CDR2 SYGVKD. CDR3: CAISDLGHLQPYEQYF. For the CDR3, the DNA is TGTGCCATCAGTGACCTCGGACACCTTCAACCCTACGAGCAGTACTTC.

This clone has a single count. The CDR3 sequence is CASSSFLGPRETQYF. CDR3 coding DNA: TGTGCCAGCAGCTCGTTTTTGGGCCCGCGGGAGACCCAGTACTTC. The gene calls are TRBV7-6 and TRBJ2-5; D call uncertain. Germline V gives CDR1 SGHVS, CDR2 FNYEAQ. The CDR3 runs 15 residues. Trimming removed 4 bases at V and 5 bases at J, with 17 bases between.

This chain connects TRBV19 to TRBJ2-1; the match to TRBD1 covers 7 bases. The V gene's germline CDR1 is LNHDA and CDR2 SQIVND (reference sequence). CDR3 size: 15 residues. Trimming removed 6 bases from V and 4 bases from J; junction bases left unmatched: 9. The CDR3 here is CASRKDRAYYNEQFF. In DNA, the CDR3 is TGTGCCAGTAGGAAAGACAGGGCCTATTACAATGAGCAGTTCTTC. The full variable domain, in which reference TRBV19 and TRBJ2-1 provide the parts outside the CDR3, is DGGITQSPKYLFRKEGQNVTLSCEQNLNHDAMYWYRQDPGQGLRLIYYSQIVNDFQKGDIAEGYSVSREKKESFPLTVTSAQKNPTAFYLCASRKDRAYYNEQFFGPGTRLTVL.

The CDR3 spells CASSLAVQETQYF. The CDR3 coding sequence is TGTGCCAGCAGCTTGGCAGTACAAGAGACCCAGTACTTC. This chain connects TRBV7-7 to TRBJ2-5; D is unresolved. In germline, CDR1 is SSHAT, CDR2 FNYEAQ (reference sequence). The CDR3 length is 13 residues. Between the trimmed V and J ends, which lost 3 bases and 2 bases, there was a span of 7 bases.

This clone was detected only once. The gene calls are TRBV28 and TRBJ1-1; D perhaps matches TRBD1 (5 bases). Deletions cut 8 bases from V and 7 bases from J, with 17 bases between. CDR3 length: 13 residues. The germline CDR1 and CDR2 sequences are MDHEN and SYDVKM. CDR3 sequence (DNA): TGTGCCAGCCTACGTCAGGGAGTGGGTGAAGCTTTCTTT. Protein: CASLRQGVGEAFF.

This clone was picked up one time. The chain employs TRBV14 and TRBJ2-7; 10 bases fit TRBD2. CDR1 and CDR2 (germline): SGHDN, FVKESK. Trimming took 3 bases from V and 1 from J; bases not matched to a gene: 6. The CDR3 sequence is 16 residues long. For the CDR3, the DNA is TGTGCCAGCAGCCACGACGCGGGACTAGCGTCCTACGAGCAGTACTTC. Encoded protein: CASSHDAGLASYEQYF.

The V call is TRBV7-2, the J call TRBJ1-6; 9 bases are shared with TRBD1. CDR1 is SGHTA and CDR2 is FQGNSA in the germline V gene. With V trimmed by 7 bases and J by 10 bases, 14 bases remained unmatched. The CDR3 is 16 residues long. The CDR3 region has the DNA TGTGCCAGCACCCAACAGCGGGACAGGGTAGGGTCACCCCTCCACTTT. Translation: CASTQQRDRVGSPLHF.

The chain has TRBV30 and TRBJ2-7, with no clear D. Trimming removed 0 bases at V and 4 bases at J, with 10 bases between. Germline loops: CDR1 GTSNPN, CDR2 SVGIG (reference sequence). The CDR3 runs to 13 residues. The CDR3 sequence is CAWSVLRAYEQYF. The CDR3 DNA reads as TGTGCCTGGAGTGTACTCCGGGCTTACGAGCAGTACTTC.

V and J are TRBV27 and TRBJ1-3; D ambiguous. The CDR3 totals 15 residues. Germline V CDR1 and CDR2: MNHEY, SMNVEV (reference sequence). With 2 bases removed from V and 0 bases from J, the gap between germline ends came to 8 bases. DNA of the CDR3: TGTGCCAGCAGTTTAAGCGCGAACTCTGGAAACACCATATATTTT. Translated, it gives CASSLSANSGNTIYF.

This clone was seen just once. This CDR3 is also generated by other DNA sequences in the sample. The chain joins TRBV15 to TRBJ1-3; TRBD1 is a possible D gene (5 bases). The CDR3 is made up of 16 amino acids. V lost 0 bases, J lost 2 bases, and 11 bases lay in between. The germline CDR1 and CDR2 sequences are LNHNV and YYDKDF (reference sequence). Written as DNA, the CDR3 is TGTGCCACCAGCAGAGATACGAGCAGGGCTGGAAACACCATATATTTT. This codes for CATSRDTSRAGNTIYF.

This chain connects TRBV30 to TRBJ1-2; the D gene is possibly TRBD1 (5 bases). V lost 1 base and J 4 bases, leaving 10 bases between the germline ends. The CDR3 is 13 amino acids. Germline V gene lookup returns CDR1 GTSNPN and CDR2 SVGIG (reference sequence). In nucleotides, the CDR3 is TGTGCCTGGAGTGGACAGCCCGTCTATGGCTACACCTTC. As protein: CAWSGQPVYGYTF.

This chain joins TRBV11-2 and TRBJ1-1; the D is unclear. Germline-derived CDR1 and CDR2 are SGHAT and FQNNGV. Deletions cut 5 bases from V and 10 bases from J, with 14 bases between. The CDR3 runs to 12 residues. CDR3 DNA: TGTGCCAGCAGCCGCGCGACCCTTGGAGCTTTCTTT. The encoded protein is CASSRATLGAFF. The full variable domain, in which reference TRBV11-2 and TRBJ1-1 provide the parts outside the CDR3, is EAGVAQSPRYKIIEKRQSVAFWCNPISGHATLYWYQQILGQGPKLLIQFQNNGVVDDSQLPKDRFSAERLKGVDSTLKIQPAKLEDSAVYLCASSRATLGAFFGQGTRLTVV.

This clone was recorded a few times. CDR3 in DNA: TGTGCCAGCAGCTTGCCGGGTTTCTATGGCTACACCTTC. Protein product: CASSLPGFYGYTF. The chain employs TRBV5-4 and TRBJ1-2; D ambiguous. Germline V gene sequence: CDR1 SGHNT, CDR2 YYREEE (reference sequence). Deletions cut 1 base from V and 4 bases from J, with 8 bases between. This CDR3 spans 13 amino acids.

The chain uses TRBV7-9 and TRBJ2-3, with 9 bases identical to TRBD2. After removal of 2 bases from V and 2 bases from J, the junction contained 5 bases not matched to a gene. Germline lookup yields CDR1 SEHNR and CDR2 FQNEAQ (reference sequence). CDR3 length: 16 residues. DNA of the CDR3: TGTGCCAGCAGCTTAACTCTAGCGGGATCCACAGATACGCAGTATTTT. Translated: CASSLTLAGSTDTQYF.

This chain connects TRBV7-2 to TRBJ1-6; 7 bases line up with TRBD1. The CDR3 has 15 residues. The germline CDR1 and CDR2 sequences are SGHTA and FQGNSA. J was trimmed by 7 bases and V by 6 bases; bases with no gene match: 9. The CDR3 protein is CASRGSGQANSPLHF. Here the CDR3 DNA reads TGTGCCAGCAGGGGGTCAGGACAGGCGAATTCACCCCTCCACTTT. Variable domain in full (rest from reference TRBV7-2 and TRBJ1-6): GAGVSQSPSNKVTEKGKDVELRCDPISGHTALYWYRQSLGQGLEFLIYFQGNSAPDKSGLPSDRFSAERTGGSVSTLTIQRTQQEDSAVYLCASRGSGQANSPLHFGNGTRLTVT.

This chain connects TRBV24-1 to TRBJ2-3, with TRBD2 matching over 13 bases. The V gene end was trimmed by 6 bases and the J gene end by 3 bases; junction bases not matched to a gene: 2. CDR1 and CDR2 (germline): KGHDR, SFDVKD. The CDR3 extends over 15 amino acids. The CDR3 is CATSSTSGRTDTQYF. The CDR3 DNA sequence: TGTGCCACCAGTTCGACTAGCGGGAGGACAGATACGCAGTATTTT.

This chain links TRBV5-1 with TRBJ2-3; 8 positions match TRBD1. Trimming cost V 5 bases and J 2 bases; bases outside gene matches: 4. CDR1 SGHRS and CDR2 YFSETQ come from the germline V gene. CDR3 length: 14 residues. Written as DNA, the CDR3 is TGCGCCAGCAGAATGACAGGGGACACAGATACGCAGTATTTT. Its protein product is CASRMTGDTDTQYF.

V usage is TRBV6-5 and J usage is TRBJ2-5, with TRBD2 identical over 8 bases. The CDR3 covers 14 residues. J was trimmed by 2 bases and V by 7 bases; bases with no gene match: 6. The germline gives CDR1 MNHEY, CDR2 SVGAGI. The CDR3 region has the DNA TGTGCCAGCACCGCGGGGGGCAGGCAAGAGACCCAGTACTTC. The encoded protein is CASTAGGRQETQYF.